Listed here are 18 T cell receptor beta chains from one sample, sequenced in a study of a mutant IDH1 vaccine in newly diagnosed glioma. Antigens for these TCRs are unknown. The sample's time point: week 11, during vaccination. Topical imiquimod accompanied each vaccine dose, which consisted of 300 ug of mutant IDH1 20-mer peptide. Clones were read by immunoSEQ multiplex PCR, and TCRdb kept only the in-frame ones, dropping some. Seen here are about 36,000 clones, about four fifths observed once, and the top ten hold more than 12%. The sample in question was peripheral blood mononuclear cells (PBMCs), obtained from a glioma patient whose treatment included an IDH1 peptide vaccine. These receptors were obtained from a woman aged 25 to 45 with glioma. Some clones in this sample may be carry-over from other donors' samples.

This chain links TRBV18 with TRBJ2-7; 10 bases fit TRBD1. With 0 bases clipped from V and 7 bases from J, the junction kept 9 bases outside the gene matches. This CDR3 spans 16 amino acids. Germline values: CDR1 KGHSH, CDR2 LQKENI. CDR3 protein: CASSPPGTGDLREQYF. The CDR3 bases are TGTGCCAGCTCACCACCCGGGACAGGGGATTTACGGGAGCAGTACTTC.

The chain is built from TRBV9 and TRBJ1-5, with a tentative D call TRBD1 (6 bases). The ends were cut back, 6 bases at V and 9 bases at J, with 10 bases in the middle. The CDR3 length is 11 residues. The germline CDR1 and CDR2 sequences are SGDLS and YYNGEE. In nucleotides, the CDR3 is TGTGCCAGCAAAGGGGGATCGCCCCAGCATTTT. The encoded protein is CASKGGSPQHF.

The chain is built from TRBV6-9 and TRBJ2-4; the D gene is possibly TRBD2 (5 bases). The CDR3 is made up of 15 amino acids. The V end lost 5 bases, the J end lost 6 bases, and 17 bases lay between the germline ends. Germline V gene data show CDR1 as MNHGY and CDR2 as SVAAGI. CDR3 sequence: CASSQLLKAGNIQYF. For the CDR3, the DNA is TGTGCCAGCAGTCAGCTACTCAAGGCGGGAAACATTCAGTACTTC.

The rearrangement uses TRBV30 and TRBJ2-6; D may correspond to TRBD1 or TRBD2 (5 bases each). The CDR3 is 14 residues long. V was pared by 0 bases and J by 12 bases, with 15 bases between. The germline CDR1 and CDR2 sequences are GTSNPN and SVGIG (reference sequence). CDR3 in amino acids: CAWSVRGRSGVLTF. Written as DNA, the CDR3 is TGTGCCTGGAGTGTACGGGGACGAAGCGGCGTCCTGACTTTC.

To note about this clone: Relative to the germline gene, one junction end is altered; a read error may explain this. The chain uses TRBV7-7 and TRBJ2-7; D uncertain. Germline V gene sequence: CDR1 SSHAT, CDR2 FNYEAQ (reference sequence). This CDR3 has 15 amino acids. CDR3 amino acids: CASSPALWSRDEQYF. CDR3 nucleotide sequence: TGTGCTAGCAGCCCCGCCCTATGGAGCCGGGACGAGCAGTACTTC.

The genes are TRBV2 and TRBJ2-1; perhaps TRBD1 as D (7 bases). The CDR3 contains 17 residues. Per the germline V gene, CDR1 is SNHLY and CDR2 is FYNNEI. V lost 5 bases and J lost 2, with 19 bases in between. CDR3 DNA sequence: TGTGCCAGCAGTCCCCCCAGGGGGGAGTCCCCCTACAATGAGCAGTTCTTC. It specifies CASSPPRGESPYNEQFF.

The chain has TRBV25-1 and TRBJ1-1; D unresolved. The CDR3 totals 15 residues. The germline V and J ends were trimmed by 1 base and 3 bases, with 12 bases remaining between them. Germline loops: CDR1 MGHDK, CDR2 SYGVNS. As DNA, the CDR3 is TGTGCCAGCAGTGAATCCCCCCGGGGTGACACTGAAGCTTTCTTT. Its translation is CASSESPRGDTEAFF.

The chain combines TRBV11-2 with TRBJ1-1; perhaps TRBD1 as D (5 bases). The CDR3 runs 12 residues. Trimming took 2 bases from V and 6 from J, leaving 7 bases between them. The germline V gene encodes CDR1 SGHAT and CDR2 FQNNGV. CDR3: CASSLQGPEAFF. In nucleotides, the CDR3 is TGTGCCAGCAGCTTACAGGGACCTGAAGCTTTCTTT.

The V gene is TRBV7-5, the J gene TRBJ2-1; TRBD2 is the table's D call, not checked against the DNA. TRBV7-5 is an annotated pseudogene. The CDR3 runs to 13 residues. CDR3 sequence (DNA): TGTGCCAGAAGCCCCCGACCGGCGGATGAGCAGTTCTTC. Translated, it gives CARSPRPADEQFF.

This clone was observed once. The chain combines TRBV10-3 with TRBJ1-2, with D perhaps TRBD1 (5 bases). The CDR3 contains 13 residues. V dropped 6 bases and J dropped 1 base, with 9 bases sitting between them. Germline V gives CDR1 ENHRY, CDR2 SYGVKD. Here the CDR3 reads CAISAGGNYGYTF. CDR3 coding DNA: TGTGCCATCAGCGCTGGGGGTAACTATGGCTACACCTTC.

V usage is TRBV5-1 and J usage is TRBJ2-5; D ambiguous. CDR3 length equals 13 residues. V lost 0 bases to trimming and J lost 2 bases, with 5 bases between them. The germline gives CDR1 SGHRS, CDR2 YFSETQ. CDR3 loop: CASSLGLQETQYF. The CDR3 nucleotides are TGCGCCAGCAGCTTGGGACTTCAAGAGACCCAGTACTTC.

The gene calls are TRBV14 and TRBJ2-1, with 7 bases aligning to TRBD1. Germline-derived CDR1 and CDR2 are SGHDN and FVKESK. This CDR3 region has 14 residues. V trimming: 6 bases; J trimming: 1 base; junction bases outside the gene matches: 3. The chain's CDR3 is CASSPTGSYNEQFF. DNA for the CDR3: TGTGCCAGCAGTCCGACAGGGTCCTACAATGAGCAGTTCTTC.

This clone occurred a few times. The genes are TRBV7-9 and TRBJ1-1; D gene unclear. The V and J ends lost 2 bases and 2 bases respectively, with 6 bases between them. Germline V gene lookup returns CDR1 SEHNR and CDR2 FQNEAQ (reference sequence). The CDR3 loop spans 13 amino acids. The CDR3 sequence is CASSLTLNTEAFF. In nucleotides, the CDR3 is TGTGCCAGCAGCTTAACACTTAACACTGAAGCTTTCTTT.

The genes are TRBV6-1 and TRBJ2-3, with D hard to call. Per germline, CDR1 MNHNS and CDR2 SASEGT. The CDR3 sequence is 15 residues long. The germline V and J ends were trimmed by 6 bases and 1 base, with 14 bases remaining between them. DNA of the CDR3: TGTGCCAGCAGGGAACGAGGTTTCGGCACAGATACGCAGTATTTT. It yields the protein CASRERGFGTDTQYF.

The rearrangement uses TRBV11-1 and TRBJ1-4; D ambiguous. Trimming stripped 3 bases from V and 8 bases from J, with 7 bases between. The length of the CDR3 is 12 residues. Per germline, CDR1 SGHAT and CDR2 FQDESV (reference sequence). As DNA, the CDR3 is TGTGCCAGCAGCTTGGCGGACGAAAAACTGTTTTTT. It is translated as CASSLADEKLFF.

This chain uses TRBV2 with TRBJ1-3, with 7 nucleotides matching TRBD1. The CDR3 sequence is 13 residues long. Losses at the gene ends were 7 bases for V and 4 bases for J; bases not matched to a gene: 4. Germline loops: CDR1 SNHLY, CDR2 FYNNEI. The CDR3 DNA reads TGTGCCAGCACGAGGGGGCAGGGAAACACCATATATTTT. Protein: CASTRGQGNTIYF. The full variable domain, completed using reference TRBV2 and TRBJ1-3, is EPEVTQTPSHQVTQMGQEVILRCVPISNHLYFYWYRQILGQKVEFLVSFYNNEISEKSEIFDDQFSVERPDGSNFTLKIRSTKLEDSAMYFCASTRGQGNTIYFGEGSWLTVV.

V usage is TRBV4-1 and J usage is TRBJ1-3; D uncertain. Germline CDR1 is MGHRA and CDR2 is YSYEKL. The CDR3 contains 14 residues. Deletions cut 1 base from V and 0 bases from J, with 4 bases between. In DNA, the CDR3 is TGCGCCAGCAGCCAAGGGAACTCTGGAAACACCATATATTTT. Translation gives CASSQGNSGNTIYF.

The chain couples TRBV4-2 to TRBJ2-7, with D possibly matching TRBD2 (6 bases). Deletions cut 0 bases from V and 2 bases from J, with 14 bases between. CDR1 and CDR2 from the germline V gene are LGHNA and YNFKEQ. This CDR3 spans 16 amino acids. The CDR3 sequence is CASSQETGVNTYEQYF. The CDR3 DNA reads as TGTGCCAGCAGCCAAGAAACGGGAGTAAACACCTACGAGCAGTACTTC.